Listed below are T cell receptor beta chains from one sample, sequenced in a study of blood T cell repertoires in COVID-19. Measured with immunoSEQ multiplex PCR; TCRdb has only the in-frame clones, and not every one. The sample has under 450,000 clones; 75% to 90% are singletons. The sequencing input was PBMCs or T cells enriched from blood (not recorded which). The source is a woman in her 50s who had recovered from COVID-19. CDR3s include the opening cysteine and the closing phenylalanine or tryptophan. D genes are given only for firm matches. Some rows have no size entry. The others give once, few or many, or a class for an expanded clone.

cdr3_nt	cdr3_aa	clone_size	d_call	cdr3_length	j_call	v_call
TGTGCCAGCAGTTTAGGAGGAGCCTCTGGAAACACCATATATTTT	CASSLGGASGNTIYF	.	.	15	TRBJ1-3	TRBV28
TGCGCCAGCAGCCAGGCTAGCGGCATGGGCACCGGGGAGCTGTTTTTT	CASSQASGMGTGELFF	.	TRBD2	16	TRBJ2-2	TRBV4-1
TGTGCCAGCAGTTTTTGGGTGGGGGGGCAGTCAAACTATGGCTACACCTTC	CASSFWVGGQSNYGYTF	.	.	17	TRBJ1-2	TRBV27
TGTGCCAGTAGTAACACGGCGGGGCAGCCCCAGCATTTT	CASSNTAGQPQHF	once	.	13	TRBJ1-5	TRBV19
TGTGCCAGCAGACCTCTCAGGGGCTATGGCTACACCTTC	CASRPLRGYGYTF	.	.	13	TRBJ1-2	TRBV3-1/TRBV3-2
TGTGCCAGCAGCTTGGCTCCCGGGGCTGAAGCTTTCTTT	CASSLAPGAEAFF	.	.	13	TRBJ1-1	TRBV5-4
TGTGCCAGCAGCGTAGCTGGCGGCCAAGAGACCCAGTACTTC	CASSVAGGQETQYF	.	.	14	TRBJ2-5	TRBV9
TGTGCCATCAGCACCGGGACAGGGGCCGGAAACACCATATATTTT	CAISTGTGAGNTIYF	.	TRBD1	15	TRBJ1-3	TRBV10-3
TGTGCCAGCAGCCCAGGACATTTGAATCAGCCCCAGCATTTT	CASSPGHLNQPQHF	few	.	14	TRBJ1-5	TRBV4-2
TGTGCCAGCAGCCCAGATGCGAGCTCGGGACACCACTTC	CASSPDASSGHHF	.	.	13	TRBJ1-2	TRBV3-1/TRBV3-2
TGTGCCAGCAGTGCGGCTGGGACTAGCGGGAGTGTGGTGGAGACCCAGTACTTC	CASSAAGTSGSVVETQYF	.	TRBD2	18	TRBJ2-5	TRBV2
TGTGCCAGTAGGCACGCCGGGGTCCTTAATTCACCCCTCCACTTT	CASRHAGVLNSPLHF	.	.	15	TRBJ1-6	TRBV19
TGTGCCAGCAGTTTACTAGGTCCTGGTGAGCAGTTCTTC	CASSLLGPGEQFF	.	.	13	TRBJ2-1	TRBV12-3/TRBV12-4
TGTGCCAGCAGCCCCCGTAGCGGGGGGGTTCCGGATACGCAGTATTTT	CASSPRSGGVPDTQYF	.	TRBD2	16	TRBJ2-3	TRBV5-4
TGTGCCAGCAGTGAGCAGACAGGGACCGGCTACACCTTC	CASSEQTGTGYTF	.	TRBD1	13	TRBJ1-2	TRBV25-1
TGTGCCAGCAGCTCAGGACAGGTCGGTGGCTACACCTTC	CASSSGQVGGYTF	.	TRBD1	13	TRBJ1-2	TRBV11-1
TGTGCCAGCACGGTACAGGGGAACTATGGCTACACCTTC	CASTVQGNYGYTF	.	TRBD1	13	TRBJ1-2	TRBV2
TGCGCCAGCAGCTTGGAAAGCGGGGGTGCCACTACGCAGTATTTT	CASSLESGGATTQYF	.	TRBD2	15	TRBJ2-3	TRBV5-1
TGTGCCAGCAGCTTAGCGTCTGGGACTAGCGGGGGCTACTACGAGCAGTACTTC	CASSLASGTSGGYYEQYF	.	TRBD2	18	TRBJ2-7	TRBV7-8
TGTGCCAGCAGCTTAGCGTTTCAGGGAAGTAATGGCTACACCTTC	CASSLAFQGSNGYTF	.	.	15	TRBJ1-2	TRBV7-2
TGTGCCAGCAGGTCGAATACTCACCTTTTGAAACCAGGGGGCGCTCCTGGCTACACCTTC	CASRSNTHLLKPGGAPGYTF	.	TRBD1	20	TRBJ1-2	TRBV27
TGTGCCAGCAGCTTCACGGAAATCAACAGGGTTTTCGAGACCCAGTACTTC	CASSFTEINRVFETQYF	.	.	17	TRBJ2-5	TRBV7-9
TGTGCCAGCAGCTCCGACGTCAGGCTGTTCTATGGCTACACCTTC	CASSSDVRLFYGYTF	.	.	15	TRBJ1-2	TRBV5-6
TGTGCCAGCAGCGTAGGTTCCGGGGGGGGACCGCTGAACACTGAAGCTTTCTTT	CASSVGSGGGPLNTEAFF	.	.	18	TRBJ1-1	TRBV9
TGTGCCAGCAGCGTGGGGACAGGGAAAACTGAAGCTTTCTTT	CASSVGTGKTEAFF	.	TRBD1	14	TRBJ1-1	TRBV9
TGTGCCTGGAGTGTTGGGGGGATAAATCAGCCCCAGCATTTT	CAWSVGGINQPQHF	few	.	14	TRBJ1-5	TRBV30
TGTGCCAGCAGTCCCACGGACTCCCGGAACACTGAAGCTTTCTTT	CASSPTDSRNTEAFF	few	.	15	TRBJ1-1	TRBV6-5
TGTGCCAGCAGTAGACAGCATGTAATGAAGGAACTGTTTTTT	CASSRQHVMKELFF	.	.	14	TRBJ1-4	TRBV5-5
TGCAGCGCTGATCCTTCCTACAATGAGCAGTTCTTC	CSADPSYNEQFF	.	.	12	TRBJ2-1	TRBV29-1
TGTGCCAGCATCCAACTCCCACGCGAGCAGTACTTC	CASIQLPREQYF	.	.	12	TRBJ2-7	TRBV6-5
TGTGCCAGCAGCTTTTTTTCTTGGGGGGGCCACAATGAGCAGTTCTTC	CASSFFSWGGHNEQFF	.	.	16	TRBJ2-1	TRBV7-9
TGTGCCAGCAGGCAACTAGGGAATGAGCAGTTCTTC	CASRQLGNEQFF	.	.	12	TRBJ2-1	TRBV6-5
TGTGCCAGCAGCGCCCACGGGGGGATTAACACTGAAGCTTTCTTT	CASSAHGGINTEAFF	.	.	15	TRBJ1-1	TRBV7-3
TGTGCCTGGAGTGTCTTTGGAGGGATGGGGCGCGGGGTCGTAGAGACCCAGTACTTC	CAWSVFGGMGRGVVETQYF	.	.	19	TRBJ2-5	TRBV30
TGTGCCAGCAGTTACTTACAACCGGGAACAAGTAGTAAGACAGATACGCAGTATTTT	CASSYLQPGTSSKTDTQYF	.	.	19	TRBJ2-3	TRBV6-2/TRBV6-3
TGTGCCAGCAGCGTGGGTGGGAGCTCCTATAATTCACCCCTCCACTTT	CASSVGGSSYNSPLHF	.	.	16	TRBJ1-6	TRBV5-4
TGTGCCAGCAGCTTACTTGCAACTAATGAAAAACTGTTTTTT	CASSLLATNEKLFF	.	.	14	TRBJ1-4	TRBV7-8
TGCGCCAGCAGCCATGATGACTCCTCCTATGGCTACACCTTC	CASSHDDSSYGYTF	.	.	14	TRBJ1-2	TRBV4-1
TGTGCCACAGGACTAGCGGGGGGCCTCCATGAGCAGTTCTTC	CATGLAGGLHEQFF	.	TRBD2	14	TRBJ2-1	TRBV27
TGTGCCAGCAGTCCGCGGAGGAAAGAGACCCAGTACTTC	CASSPRRKETQYF	once	.	13	TRBJ2-5	TRBV27
TGCGCCAGCAGCCAAGATACAGGGAAAGAGGAAGCTTTCTTT	CASSQDTGKEEAFF	.	.	14	TRBJ1-1	TRBV4-3
TGCGCCAGCAGTTCCGGGACAGCGTACAAAAATGAGCAGTTCTTC	CASSSGTAYKNEQFF	.	TRBD1	15	TRBJ2-1	TRBV10-2
TGTGCCAGCTCACCCTATGCAGATACGCAGTATTTT	CASSPYADTQYF	.	.	12	TRBJ2-3	TRBV18
TGTGCCAGCAGTGAGCAGGGCGTAGAACGAGAGACCCAGTACTTC	CASSEQGVERETQYF	.	.	15	TRBJ2-5	TRBV2
TGCGCCAGCAGCCCGACGACTAGCGGGGGGGGAGATACGCAGTATTTT	CASSPTTSGGGDTQYF	.	TRBD2	16	TRBJ2-3	TRBV5-1
TGTGCCAGTAGTAAATCCTGGACAGACACCGGGGAGCTGTTTTTT	CASSKSWTDTGELFF	.	.	15	TRBJ2-2	TRBV19
TGTGCCAGCAGCTTAGGGGGACAGTCTGACGAGCAGTACTTC	CASSLGGQSDEQYF	.	TRBD1	14	TRBJ2-7	TRBV11-3
TGTGCCAGCAGCTTGGCCAGGGAGGTGGCCTTC	CASSLAREVAF	once	.	11	TRBJ1-2	TRBV5-6
TGTGCCAGCAGCTTTCGTGCGGGAGGGCCGAGCGAGCAGTTCTTC	CASSFRAGGPSEQFF	.	TRBD2	15	TRBJ2-1	TRBV11-3
TGTGCCAGCAGTGATTGGGGCTTGAGCAATCAGCCCCAGCATTTT	CASSDWGLSNQPQHF	.	.	15	TRBJ1-5	TRBV2